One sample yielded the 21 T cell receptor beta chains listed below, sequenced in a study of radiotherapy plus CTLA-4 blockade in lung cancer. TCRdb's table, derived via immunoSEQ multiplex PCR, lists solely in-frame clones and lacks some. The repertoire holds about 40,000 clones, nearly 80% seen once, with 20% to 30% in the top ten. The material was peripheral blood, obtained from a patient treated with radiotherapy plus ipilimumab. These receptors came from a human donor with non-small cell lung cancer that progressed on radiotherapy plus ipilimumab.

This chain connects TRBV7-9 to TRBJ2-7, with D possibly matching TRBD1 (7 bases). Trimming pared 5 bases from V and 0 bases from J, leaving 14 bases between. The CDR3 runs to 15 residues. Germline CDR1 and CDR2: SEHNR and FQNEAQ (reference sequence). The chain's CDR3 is CASSLRGDSSYEQYF. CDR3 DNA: TGTGCCAGCAGCCTTAGGGGGGACAGCTCCTACGAGCAGTACTTC.

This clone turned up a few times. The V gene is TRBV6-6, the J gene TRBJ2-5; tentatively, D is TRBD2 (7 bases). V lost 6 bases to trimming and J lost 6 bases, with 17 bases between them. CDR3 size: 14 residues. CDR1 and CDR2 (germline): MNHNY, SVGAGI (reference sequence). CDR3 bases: TGTGCCAGCAGCCTCAGGGTCGGGGGGCAGACCCAGTACTTC. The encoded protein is CASSLRVGGQTQYF.

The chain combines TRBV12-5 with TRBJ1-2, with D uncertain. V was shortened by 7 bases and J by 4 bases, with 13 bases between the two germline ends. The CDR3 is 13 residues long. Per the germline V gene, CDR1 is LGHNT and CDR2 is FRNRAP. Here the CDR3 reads CASVGGPRYGYTF. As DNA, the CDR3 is TGTGCTAGTGTAGGAGGGCCCCGCTATGGCTACACCTTC.

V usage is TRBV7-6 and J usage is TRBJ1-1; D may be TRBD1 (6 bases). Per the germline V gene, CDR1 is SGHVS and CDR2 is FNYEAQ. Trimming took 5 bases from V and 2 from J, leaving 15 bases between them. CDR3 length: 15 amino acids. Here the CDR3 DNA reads TGTGCCAGCAGCGGCCACGGACAGCCAAACACTGAAGCTTTCTTT. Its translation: CASSGHGQPNTEAFF.

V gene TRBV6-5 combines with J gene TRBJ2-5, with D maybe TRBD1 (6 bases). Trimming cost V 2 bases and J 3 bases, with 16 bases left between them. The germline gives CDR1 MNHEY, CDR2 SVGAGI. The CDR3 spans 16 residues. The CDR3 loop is CASSYLPGQGKETQYF. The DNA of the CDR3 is TGTGCCAGCAGTTACCTCCCCGGGCAGGGGAAAGAGACCCAGTACTTC.

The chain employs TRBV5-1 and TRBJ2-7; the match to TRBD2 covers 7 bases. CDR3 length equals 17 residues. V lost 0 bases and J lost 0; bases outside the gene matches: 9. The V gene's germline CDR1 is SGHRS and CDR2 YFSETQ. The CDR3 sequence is CASSLAFWDYSSYEQYF. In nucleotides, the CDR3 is TGCGCCAGCAGCTTGGCCTTTTGGGACTACAGCTCCTACGAGCAGTACTTC.

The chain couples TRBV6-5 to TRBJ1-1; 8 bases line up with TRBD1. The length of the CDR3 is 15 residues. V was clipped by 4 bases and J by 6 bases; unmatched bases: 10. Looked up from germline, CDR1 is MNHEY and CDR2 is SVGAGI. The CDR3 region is CASSSGGSVSAEAFF. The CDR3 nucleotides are TGTGCCAGCAGTTCAGGGGGCTCAGTTAGCGCTGAAGCTTTCTTT.

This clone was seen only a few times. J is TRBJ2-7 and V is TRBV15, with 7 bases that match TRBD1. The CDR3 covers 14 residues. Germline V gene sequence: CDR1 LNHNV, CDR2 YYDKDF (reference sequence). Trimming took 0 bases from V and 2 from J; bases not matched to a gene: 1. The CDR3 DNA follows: TGTGCCACCAGCAGAGATCAGGGGGCCTACGAGCAGTACTTC. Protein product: CATSRDQGAYEQYF. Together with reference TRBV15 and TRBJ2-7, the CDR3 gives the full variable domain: DAMVIQNPRYQVTQFGKPVTLSCSQTLNHNVMYWYQQKSSQAPKLLFHYYDKDFNNEADTPDNFQSRRPNTSFCFLDIRSPGLGDTAMYLCATSRDQGAYEQYFGPGTRLTVT.

This chain's CDR3 is CASSQDRLAGYNEQFF. CDR3 nucleotides: TGCGCCAGCAGCCAAGATCGGCTAGCGGGGTACAATGAGCAGTTCTTC. This chain uses TRBV4-3 with TRBJ2-1; the match to TRBD2 covers 9 bases. J was trimmed by 4 bases and V by 0 bases; bases with no gene match: 4. Germline V gene lookup returns CDR1 LGHNA and CDR2 YSLEER. There are 16 residues in the CDR3.

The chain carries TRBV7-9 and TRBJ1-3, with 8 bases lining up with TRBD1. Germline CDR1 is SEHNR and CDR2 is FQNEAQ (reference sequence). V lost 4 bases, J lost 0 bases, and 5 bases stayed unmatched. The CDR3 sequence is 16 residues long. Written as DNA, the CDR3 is TGTGCCAGCAGCTCATTAGGACAGGGCTCTGGAAACACCATATATTTT. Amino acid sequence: CASSSLGQGSGNTIYF.

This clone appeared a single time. CDR3 sequence (DNA): TGCGCCAGCAGCCGCCAGTGGCTAGCGGGGGGCCAAGAGACCCAGTACTTC. This codes for CASSRQWLAGGQETQYF. The J gene is TRBJ2-5, the V gene TRBV4-1; 11 positions match TRBD2. J gave up 1 base and V 4 bases, and 8 bases lay outside the gene matches. The CDR3 is made up of 17 amino acids. Germline values: CDR1 MGHRA, CDR2 YSYEKL.

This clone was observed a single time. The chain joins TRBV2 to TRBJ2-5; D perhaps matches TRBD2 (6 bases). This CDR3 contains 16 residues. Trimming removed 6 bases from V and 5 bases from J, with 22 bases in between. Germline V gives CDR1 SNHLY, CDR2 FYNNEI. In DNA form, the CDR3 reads TGTGCCAGCAGCGGGTCCGGGACGCCCCGGGAGGAGACCCAGTACTTC. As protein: CASSGSGTPREETQYF. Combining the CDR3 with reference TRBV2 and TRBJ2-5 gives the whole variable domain EPEVTQTPSHQVTQMGQEVILRCVPISNHLYFYWYRQILGQKVEFLVSFYNNEISEKSEIFDDQFSVERPDGSNFTLKIRSTKLEDSAMYFCASSGSGTPREETQYFGPGTRLLVL.

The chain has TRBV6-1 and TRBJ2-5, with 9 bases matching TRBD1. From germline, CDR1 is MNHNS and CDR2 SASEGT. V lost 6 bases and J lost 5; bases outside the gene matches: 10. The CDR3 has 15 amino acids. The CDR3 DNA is TGTGCCAGCAGATATACAGGGGGCGCGGGGGAGACCCAGTACTTC. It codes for CASRYTGGAGETQYF.

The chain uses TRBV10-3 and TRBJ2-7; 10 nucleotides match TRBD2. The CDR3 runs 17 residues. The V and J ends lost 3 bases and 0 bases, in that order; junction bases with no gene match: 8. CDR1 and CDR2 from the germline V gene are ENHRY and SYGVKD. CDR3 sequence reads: CAISDPSGGVSSYEQYF. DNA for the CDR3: TGTGCCATCAGTGACCCTAGCGGGGGAGTTAGCTCCTACGAGCAGTACTTC.

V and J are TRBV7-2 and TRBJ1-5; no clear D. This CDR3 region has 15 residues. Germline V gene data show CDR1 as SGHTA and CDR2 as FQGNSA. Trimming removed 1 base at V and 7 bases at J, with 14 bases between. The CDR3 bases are TGTGCCAGCAGCTTAGTGGAGGGTTCTCGGCAGCCCCAGCATTTT. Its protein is CASSLVEGSRQPQHF.

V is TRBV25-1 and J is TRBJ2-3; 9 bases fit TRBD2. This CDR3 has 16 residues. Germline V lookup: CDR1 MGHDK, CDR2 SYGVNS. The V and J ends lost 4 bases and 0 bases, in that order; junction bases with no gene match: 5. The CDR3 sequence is CASSAAGGSSTDTQYF. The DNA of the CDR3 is TGTGCCAGCAGTGCCGCGGGGGGGTCTAGCACAGATACGCAGTATTTT. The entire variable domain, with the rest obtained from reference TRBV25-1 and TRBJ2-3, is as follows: EADIYQTPRYLVIGTGKKITLECSQTMGHDKMYWYQQDPGMELHLIHYSYGVNSTEKGDLSSESTVSRIRTEHFPLTLESARPSHTSQYLCASSAAGGSSTDTQYFGPGTRLTVL.

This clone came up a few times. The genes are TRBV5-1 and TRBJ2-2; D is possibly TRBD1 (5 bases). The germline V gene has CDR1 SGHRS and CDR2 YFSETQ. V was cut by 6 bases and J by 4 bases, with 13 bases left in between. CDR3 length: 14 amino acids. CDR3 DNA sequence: TGCGCCAGCACAGAAGGGGTCGGCACCGGGGAGCTGTTTTTT. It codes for CASTEGVGTGELFF.

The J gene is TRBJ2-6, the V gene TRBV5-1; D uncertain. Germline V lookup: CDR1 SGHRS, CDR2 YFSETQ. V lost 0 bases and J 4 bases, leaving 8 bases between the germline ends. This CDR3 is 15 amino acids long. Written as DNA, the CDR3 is TGCGCCAGCAGCTTGGAGTCTGGCGGGGCCAACGTCCTGACTTTC. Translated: CASSLESGGANVLTF. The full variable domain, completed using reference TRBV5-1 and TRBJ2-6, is KAGVTQTPRYLIKTRGQQVTLSCSPISGHRSVSWYQQTPGQGLQFLFEYFSETQRNKGNFPGRFSGRQFSNSRSEMNVSTLELGDSALYLCASSLESGGANVLTFGAGSRLTVL.

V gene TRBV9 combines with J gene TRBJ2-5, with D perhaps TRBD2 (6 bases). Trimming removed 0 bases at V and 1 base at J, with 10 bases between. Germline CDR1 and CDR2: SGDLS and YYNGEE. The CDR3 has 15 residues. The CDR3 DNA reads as TGTGCCAGCAGCGTAGAGATTAGCGGCCAAGAGACCCAGTACTTC. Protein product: CASSVEISGQETQYF. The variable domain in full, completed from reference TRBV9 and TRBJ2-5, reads DSGVTQTPKHLITATGQRVTLRCSPRSGDLSVYWYQQSLDQGLQFLIQYYNGEERAKGNILERFSAQQFPDLHSELNLSSLELGDSALYFCASSVEISGQETQYFGPGTRLLVL.

The CDR3 coding sequence is TGTGCCAGTAGTAGACCCGGGACAGGGGCAAACATTCAGTACTTC. Amino acid sequence: CASSRPGTGANIQYF. The genes are TRBV19 and TRBJ2-4, with TRBD1 matching over 10 bases. Per germline, CDR1 LNHDA and CDR2 SQIVND (reference sequence). V lost 4 bases and J lost 6; bases outside the gene matches: 6. CDR3 length: 15 amino acids.

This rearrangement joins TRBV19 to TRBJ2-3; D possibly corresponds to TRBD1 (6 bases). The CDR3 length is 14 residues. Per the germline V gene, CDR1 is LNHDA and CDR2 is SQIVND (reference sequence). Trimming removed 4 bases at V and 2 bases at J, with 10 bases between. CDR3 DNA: TGTGCCAGTAGTAGGACAGCCGTCACAGATACGCAGTATTTT. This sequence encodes CASSRTAVTDTQYF.